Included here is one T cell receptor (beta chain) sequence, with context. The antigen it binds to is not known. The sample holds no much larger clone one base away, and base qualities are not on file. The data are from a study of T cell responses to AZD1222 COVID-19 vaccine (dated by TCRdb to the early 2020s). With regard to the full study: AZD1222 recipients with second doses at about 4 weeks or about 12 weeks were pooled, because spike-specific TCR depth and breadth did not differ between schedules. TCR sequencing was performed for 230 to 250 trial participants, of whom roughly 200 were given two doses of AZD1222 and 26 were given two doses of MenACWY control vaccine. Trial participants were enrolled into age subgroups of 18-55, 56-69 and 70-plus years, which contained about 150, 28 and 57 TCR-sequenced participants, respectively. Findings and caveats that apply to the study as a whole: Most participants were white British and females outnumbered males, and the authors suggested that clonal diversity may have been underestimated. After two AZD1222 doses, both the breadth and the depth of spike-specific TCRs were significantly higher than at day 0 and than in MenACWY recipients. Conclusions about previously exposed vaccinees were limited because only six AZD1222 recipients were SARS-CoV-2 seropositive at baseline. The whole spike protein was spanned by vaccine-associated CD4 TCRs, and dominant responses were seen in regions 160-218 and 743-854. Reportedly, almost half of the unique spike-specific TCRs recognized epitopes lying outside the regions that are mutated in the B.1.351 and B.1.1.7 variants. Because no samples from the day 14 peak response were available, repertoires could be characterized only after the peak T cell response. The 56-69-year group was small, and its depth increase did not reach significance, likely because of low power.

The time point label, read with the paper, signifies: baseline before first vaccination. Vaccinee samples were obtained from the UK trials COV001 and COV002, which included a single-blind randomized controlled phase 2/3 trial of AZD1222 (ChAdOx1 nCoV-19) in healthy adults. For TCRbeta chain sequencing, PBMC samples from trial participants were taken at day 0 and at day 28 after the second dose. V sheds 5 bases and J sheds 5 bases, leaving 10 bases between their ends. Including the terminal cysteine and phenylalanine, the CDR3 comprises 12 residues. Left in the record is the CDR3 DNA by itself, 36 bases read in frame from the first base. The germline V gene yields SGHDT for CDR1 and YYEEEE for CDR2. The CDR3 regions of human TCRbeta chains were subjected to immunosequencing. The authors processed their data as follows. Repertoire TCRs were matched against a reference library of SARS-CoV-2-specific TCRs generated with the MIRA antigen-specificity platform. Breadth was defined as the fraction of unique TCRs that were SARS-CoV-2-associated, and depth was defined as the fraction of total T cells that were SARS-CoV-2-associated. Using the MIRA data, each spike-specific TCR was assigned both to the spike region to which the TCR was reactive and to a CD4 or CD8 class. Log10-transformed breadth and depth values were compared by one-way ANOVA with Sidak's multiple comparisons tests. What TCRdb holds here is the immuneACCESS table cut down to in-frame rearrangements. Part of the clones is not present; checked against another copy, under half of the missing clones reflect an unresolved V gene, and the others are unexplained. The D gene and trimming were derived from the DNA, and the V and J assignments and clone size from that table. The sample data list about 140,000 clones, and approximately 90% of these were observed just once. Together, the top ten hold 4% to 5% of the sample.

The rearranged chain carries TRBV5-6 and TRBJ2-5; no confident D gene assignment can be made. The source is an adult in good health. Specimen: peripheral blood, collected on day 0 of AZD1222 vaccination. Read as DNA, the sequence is TGTGCCAGCAGGACGATGCGGGAGACCCAGTACTTC. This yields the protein CASRTMRETQYF.